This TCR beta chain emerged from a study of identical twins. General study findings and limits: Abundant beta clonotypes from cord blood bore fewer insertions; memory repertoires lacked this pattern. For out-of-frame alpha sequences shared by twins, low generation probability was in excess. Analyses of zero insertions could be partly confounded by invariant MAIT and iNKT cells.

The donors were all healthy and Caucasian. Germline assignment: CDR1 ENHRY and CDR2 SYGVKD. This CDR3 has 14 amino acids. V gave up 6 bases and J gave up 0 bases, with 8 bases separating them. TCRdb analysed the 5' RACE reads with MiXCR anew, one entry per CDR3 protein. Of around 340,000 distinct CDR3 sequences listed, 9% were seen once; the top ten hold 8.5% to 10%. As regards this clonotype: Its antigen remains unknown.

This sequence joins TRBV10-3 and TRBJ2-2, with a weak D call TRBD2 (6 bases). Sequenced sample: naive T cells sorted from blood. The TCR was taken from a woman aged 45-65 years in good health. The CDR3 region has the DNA TGTGCCATCAGGGCGGGATCGAACACCGGGGAGCTGTTTTTT. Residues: CAIRAGSNTGELFF.